This entry lists 24 T cell receptor beta chains sequenced from one sample in a study of regulatory T cells in long-lasting Graves disease. Time point of the sample: newly diagnosed GD, antithyroid drugs for less than 3 months. TCR sequences were obtained from RNA taken from PBMCs. With iRepertoire HTBI primers and Arm-PCR of CDR3 regions, TCR beta libraries were built. Via MiXCR, TCRdb re-called the multiplex PCR reads, giving one row per CDR3 protein. This sample has 350,000 to 450,000 distinct CDR3 sequences, with 12% found just once. These same records also appear under a second study, on T cells in Graves' hyperthyroidism and ophthalmopathy.

Sequenced here: peripheral blood mononuclear cells (PBMCs), sampled at new diagnosis, from a patient treated with antithyroid drugs. The receptors originated from a woman aged 18-35 years with Graves disease.

This clonotype was picked up many times. The CDR3 here is CASSPYRDTEAFF. In DNA form, the CDR3 reads TGTGCCAGCAGTCCATACAGGGACACTGAAGCTTTCTTT. The chain links TRBV12-3 or TRBV12-4 to TRBJ1-1; possible D gene TRBD1, 6 bases. Trimming left V 5 bases short and J 3 bases short, with 10 bases between. This CDR3 has 13 amino acids.

This clonotype was seen ten or more times. The chain has TRBV12-3 or TRBV12-4 and TRBJ1-5; no definite D call. V dropped 7 bases and J dropped 5 bases, with 12 bases sitting between them. The CDR3 has 13 amino acids. This CDR3 reads CASKPLNDQPQHF. Written as DNA, the CDR3 is TGTGCCAGCAAACCCCTTAACGATCAGCCCCAGCATTTT.

The table lists this clonotype with many counts. The chain links TRBV15 to TRBJ1-1, with D uncertain. CDR3 size: 12 residues. Germline CDR1 and CDR2: LNHNV and YYDKDF (reference sequence). Trimming removed 3 bases at V and 8 bases at J, with 10 bases between. CDR3 in amino acids: CATSRAGWEAFF. The CDR3, as DNA: TGTGCCACCAGCAGGGCAGGATGGGAAGCTTTCTTT.

This sequence joins TRBV6-2 or TRBV6-3 and TRBJ1-3; D gene uncertain. CDR1 MNHEY and CDR2 SVGEGT come from the germline V gene. The CDR3 runs 15 residues. V was clipped by 5 bases and J by 4 bases, with 15 bases between them. This CDR3 is CASSGKFGLGNTIYF. In DNA, the CDR3 is TGTGCCAGCAGTGGGAAATTCGGTTTGGGAAACACCATATATTTT.

Only a few counts were recorded for this clonotype. The chain has TRBV4-3 and TRBJ1-1; 7 nucleotides match TRBD1. The CDR3 consists of 15 residues. V lost 4 bases, J lost 1 base, and 6 bases stayed unmatched. Looked up from germline, CDR1 is LGHNA and CDR2 is YSLEER. The CDR3, as DNA: TGCGCCAGCAGCCGAATGACAGGGCCGAACACTGAAGCTTTCTTT. Protein sequence: CASSRMTGPNTEAFF.

This clonotype came up many times. The chain employs TRBV5-1 and TRBJ2-3; D is possibly TRBD2 (6 bases). Germline CDR1 and CDR2: SGHRS and YFSETQ. The CDR3 contains 15 residues. Trimming cost V 0 bases and J 2 bases, with 10 bases left between them. The CDR3 loop reads CASSLESGDTDTQYF. For the CDR3, the DNA is TGCGCCAGCAGCTTGGAGTCGGGAGACACAGATACGCAGTATTTT.

This clonotype turned up a few times. The chain combines TRBV24-1 with TRBJ2-2; 9 nucleotides agree with TRBD1. The germline V gene has CDR1 KGHDR and CDR2 SFDVKD. J lost 6 bases, V lost 8 bases, and 3 bases had no gene match. CDR3 length equals 13 residues. The CDR3 spells CATKDRGPGELFF. The CDR3 region has the DNA TGTGCCACCAAGGACAGGGGTCCCGGGGAGCTGTTTTTT.

This clonotype was counted at least ten times. The chain carries TRBV27 and TRBJ1-2; 8 positions agree with TRBD1. Germline V CDR1 and CDR2: MNHEY, SMNVEV (reference sequence). The CDR3 length is 20 residues. Germline trimming cut 8 bases from V and 4 bases from J; bases unmatched to any gene: 27. CDR3 protein: CASQIFRTGTGRMKIYGYTF. CDR3 DNA sequence: TGTGCCAGCCAAATCTTCCGTACCGGGACAGGTCGTATGAAAATCTATGGCTACACCTTC.

With respect to this clonotype: One base away lies a much larger clone, so this may be a sequencing read error. The rearrangement joins TRBV11-2 to TRBJ2-1, with TRBD1 identical over 9 bases. The CDR3 spans 14 residues. Trimming at V came to 1 base and at J to 10 bases, leaving 5 bases not matched to a gene. Germline lookup yields CDR1 SGHAT and CDR2 FQNNGV. CDR3 sequence (DNA): TGTGCCAGCAGCTTAGTAGGGACAGGGATCGAGCAGTTCTTC. Its protein product is CASSLVGTGIEQFF.

This clonotype was seen many times. This chain links TRBV7-2 with TRBJ2-7, with a weak D call TRBD2 (6 bases). Trimming took off 6 bases at V and 2 bases at J, with 17 bases between the two ends. CDR1 SGHTA and CDR2 FQGNSA come from the germline V gene. This CDR3 has 15 residues. The DNA for the CDR3 is TGTGCCAGCAGTTTTGACCGGGACTCGACCTACGAGCAGTACGTC. Protein: CASSFDRDSTYEQYV.

This clonotype came up many times. The J gene is TRBJ2-1, the V gene TRBV6-2 or TRBV6-3; D is ambiguous. CDR1 and CDR2 (germline): MNHEY, SVGEGT. The CDR3 extends over 14 amino acids. V lost 2 bases to trimming and J lost 0 bases, with 5 bases between them. The chain's CDR3 is CASSYKSSYNEQFF. In nucleotides, the CDR3 is TGTGCCAGCAGTTACAAGAGCTCCTACAATGAGCAGTTCTTC.

The CDR3 sequence: CAWRGTGGPLIEQFF. The CDR3 DNA follows: TGTGCCTGGAGAGGAACGGGAGGGCCTCTCATTGAGCAGTTCTTC. This rearrangement joins TRBV30 to TRBJ2-1, with 8 bases fitting TRBD2. Germline trimming cut 3 bases from V and 9 bases from J; bases unmatched to any gene: 13. Germline CDR1 GTSNPN, CDR2 SVGIG (reference sequence). The CDR3 runs 15 residues.

This clonotype was observed many times. The chain recombines TRBV12-3 or TRBV12-4 with TRBJ1-5; D is perhaps TRBD1 (5 bases). This CDR3 spans 13 amino acids. V lost 11 bases and J lost 6, with 17 bases in between. The CDR3: CASQGDGAQPQHF. CDR3 bases: TGTGCCTCTCAAGGGGACGGGGCTCAGCCCCAGCATTTT.

This clonotype was observed a few times. The DNA for the CDR3 is TGCAGTGCTAGTTTCCAACCCTACGAGCAGTACTTC. Translated, it gives CSASFQPYEQYF. The chain has TRBV20-1 and TRBJ2-7, with unresolved D. The CDR3 consists of 12 residues. CDR1 is DFQATT and CDR2 is SNEGSKA in the germline V gene (reference sequence). Trimming removed 3 bases at V and 2 bases at J, with 8 bases between.

This clonotype was observed at least ten times. This chain connects TRBV11-2 to TRBJ1-2, with D hard to call. CDR3 size: 12 residues. V lost 2 bases and J 6 bases, leaving 7 bases between the germline ends. Germline loops: CDR1 SGHAT, CDR2 FQNNGV. CDR3 in DNA: TGTGCCAGCAGCTTACGGACCCATGGCTACACCTTC. Protein sequence: CASSLRTHGYTF.

This clonotype was recorded many times. The chain uses TRBV29-1 and TRBJ1-1; 10 bases match TRBD1. The CDR3 has 12 amino acids. V shed 7 bases, J shed 4 bases, and the junction held 3 bases outside the gene matches. Germline V gene lookup returns CDR1 SQVTM and CDR2 ANQGSEA. The chain's CDR3 is CSARTGGTEAFF. The DNA of the CDR3 is TGCAGCGCCCGGACAGGGGGCACTGAAGCTTTCTTT. The variable domain in full, completed from reference TRBV29-1 and TRBJ1-1, reads SAVISQKPSRDICQRGTSLTIQCQVDSQVTMMFWYRQQPGQSLTLIATANQGSEATYESGFVIDKFPISRPNLTFSTLTVSNMSPEDSSIYLCSARTGGTEAFFGQGTRLTVV.

This clonotype was counted many times. V usage is TRBV29-1 and J usage is TRBJ2-1; no clear D gene. The CDR3 runs 13 residues. Germline V gives CDR1 SQVTM, CDR2 ANQGSEA. Trimming stripped 2 bases from V and 6 bases from J, with 11 bases between. The CDR3, as DNA: TGCAGCGTTGAACTAGGATATCTCAATGAGCAGTTCTTC. Translation gives CSVELGYLNEQFF.

This clonotype has at least ten counts. This chain uses TRBV15 with TRBJ2-3; D possibly uses TRBD1 or TRBD2 (5 bases each). Trimming took off 0 bases at V and 2 bases at J, with 12 bases between the two ends. This CDR3 is 16 amino acids long. Germline V gene lookup returns CDR1 LNHNV and CDR2 YYDKDF (reference sequence). CDR3 protein: CATSRDKGTNTDTQYF. CDR3 coding DNA: TGTGCCACCAGCAGAGATAAGGGGACGAACACAGATACGCAGTATTTT.

CDR3 sequence reads: CASSYVPGASEYV. In DNA, the CDR3 is TGTGCCAGCAGTTACGTCCCAGGGGCGAGCGAGTACGTC. The chain is built from TRBV6-2 or TRBV6-3 and TRBJ2-7, with D tentatively TRBD1 (6 bases). The CDR3 is 13 residues long. Trimming shortened V by 2 bases and J by 11 bases, and 16 bases separated the two germline ends. Looked up from germline, CDR1 is MNHEY and CDR2 is SVGEGT.

This clonotype was observed many times. The chain carries TRBV7-8 and TRBJ2-2; 9 bases are a match to TRBD1. The germline gives CDR1 SGHVS, CDR2 FQNEAQ. With V trimmed by 7 bases and J by 6 bases, 6 bases remained unmatched. This CDR3 comprises 14 residues. The CDR3 DNA is TGTGCCAGCACTGGACAGGGGAGGGCCGGGGAGCTGTTTTTT. Its translation: CASTGQGRAGELFF.

This clonotype was picked up many times. V is TRBV15 and J is TRBJ2-7; 12 bases fit TRBD2. This CDR3 region has 16 residues. CDR1 LNHNV and CDR2 YYDKDF come from the germline V gene (reference sequence). The junction had 5 bases not matched to a gene; V was cut back by 1 base and J by 4 bases. The CDR3 region is CATSRGLAGESYEQYF. The CDR3 DNA reads TGTGCCACCAGCAGAGGACTAGCGGGAGAAAGTTACGAGCAGTACTTC.

The rearrangement uses TRBV4-3 and TRBJ2-7; 8 nucleotides match TRBD1. Germline trimming cut 0 bases from V and 2 bases from J; bases unmatched to any gene: 15. The CDR3 covers 19 residues. Germline V lookup: CDR1 LGHNA, CDR2 YSLEER. CDR3 in amino acids: CASSQDWGRGLSGTYEQYF. The CDR3 nucleotides are TGCGCCAGCAGCCAAGATTGGGGCAGGGGGCTATCCGGGACCTACGAGCAGTACTTC.

At least ten counts were recorded for this clonotype. At one end the junction does not follow the germline gene, possibly because of a read error. The chain employs TRBV7-2 and TRBJ2-2; 12 nucleotides line up with TRBD2. The CDR3 has 16 residues. CDR1 and CDR2 from the germline V gene are SGHTA and FQGNSA. The CDR3 nucleotides read TGCGCCAGCAGCTTGGCCGGACTAGCGGGAACCGGGGAGCTGTTTTTT. Protein sequence: CASSLAGLAGTGELFF. Full variable domain (remainder filled in from reference TRBV7-2 and TRBJ2-2): GAGVSQSPSNKVTEKGKDVELRCDPISGHTALYWYRQSLGQGLEFLIYFQGNSAPDKSGLPSDRFSAERTGGSVSTLTIQRTQQEDSAVYLCASSLAGLAGTGELFFGEGSRLTVL.

The chain is built from TRBV5-1 and TRBJ2-5, with TRBD2 matching 9 bases. The CDR3 is made up of 17 amino acids. V shed 0 bases, J shed 1 base, and the junction held 7 bases outside the gene matches. Germline CDR1 reads SGHRS; CDR2 reads YFSETQ. The CDR3 reads CASSLAGLAGTQETQYF. The CDR3 nucleotides are TGCGCCAGCAGCTTGGCCGGGCTAGCGGGGACCCAAGAGACCCAGTACTTC.